This T cell receptor (beta chain) was sequenced in a study of T cells in Graves' hyperthyroidism and ophthalmopathy. The CDR3 length is 17 residues. V was shortened by 2 bases and J by 0 bases, with 16 bases between the two germline ends. Germline V gives CDR1 MNHEY, CDR2 SVGAGI. TCR beta CDR3 regions were amplified from RNA transcripts. Researchers ran a first-round RT-PCR on the TCR CDR3 using the HTBI primer set. TCRdb passed the multiplex PCR reads through MiXCR, listing each CDR3 protein once. Among fewer than 350,000 distinct CDR3 sequences listed, roughly 18% were seen once. This clonotype was counted once.

The clonotype originates from a woman between 45 and 60 years old with Graves' hyperthyroidism. Sequenced input: blood. The rearrangement links TRBV6-5 to TRBJ1-2; tentatively, D is TRBD1 (5 bases). The CDR3 sequence is CASSYGLGGSTNYGYTF. The CDR3 region has the DNA TGTGCCAGCAGTTACGGGTTGGGGGGGTCGACTAACTATGGCTACACCTTC.